The rows below give T cell receptor beta chains drawn from one sample of a study of blood T cell repertoires in COVID-19. TCRdb's table, derived via immunoSEQ multiplex PCR, lists solely in-frame clones and lacks some. The sample holds about 280,000 clones, roughly 91% seen once. The sample was PBMCs or T cells enriched from blood (not recorded which). Receptors originate from a woman aged 55-69 years who had recovered from COVID-19. The CDR3 runs from the conserved cysteine through the conserved F or W. Each record gives: V gene, D gene, J gene, clone size, CDR3 DNA, CDR3 protein. D genes are given only for firm matches. Only part of the rows carry a size: once, few, many, or a class if the clone is expanded.

>TRBV11-2|TRBD1|TRBJ2-7|.
TGTGCCAGCAGCTTAGGGGACAGGGAGTCTCAGGAGTACTTC
CASSLGDRESQEYF
>TRBV6-5|TRBD2|TRBJ2-1|.
TGTGCCAGCAGTTTCACTAGCGGGGCGTCCTACAATGAGCAGTTCTTC
CASSFTSGASYNEQFF
>TRBV12-3/TRBV12-4|.|TRBJ2-2|.
TGTGCCAGCAGCGACAGAAACACCGGGGAGCTGTTTTTT
CASSDRNTGELFF
>TRBV11-2|TRBD1|TRBJ2-1|.
TGTGCCAGCAGCTTAGGGGTACCGGACAGGGGGGTAAATGAGCAGTTCTTC
CASSLGVPDRGVNEQFF
>TRBV5-1|TRBD2|TRBJ2-1|.
TGCGCCAGCAGCTTTGGACTAGCGGGAGGCACCATTCAGTTCTTC
CASSFGLAGGTIQFF
>TRBV5-4|.|TRBJ2-2|.
TGTGCCAGCAGCTTGGAACAGGGGGGGACCGGGGAGCTGTTTTTT
CASSLEQGGTGELFF
>TRBV5-1|.|TRBJ1-3|.
TGCGCCAGCAGCTTGGTAGCCTCTGGAAACACCATATATTTT
CASSLVASGNTIYF
>TRBV19|.|TRBJ2-1|.
TGTGCCAGTAGTATAGGTCTCAGAAAGCAGTTCTTC
CASSIGLRKQFF
>TRBV11-3|TRBD1|TRBJ1-2|.
TGTGCCAGCAGCACGGGACAGGCCTTTAGCGGTGGCTACACCTTC
CASSTGQAFSGGYTF
>TRBV5-1|.|TRBJ2-4|once
TGCGCCAGCAGCTTGGGGGGCCAGGGAGGAAACATTCAGTACTTC
CASSLGGQGGNIQYF
>TRBV28|.|TRBJ1-3|.
TGTGCCAGCAGTTTAAGGCCGGGCTCTGGAAACACCATATATTTT
CASSLRPGSGNTIYF
>TRBV5-4|TRBD1|TRBJ2-7|few
TGTGCCAGCAGCCAGGGACAGGCCGACTCCTACGAGCAGTACTTC
CASSQGQADSYEQYF
>TRBV5-8|.|TRBJ2-3|.
TGTGCCAGCAGCTTGCGGCAGGGCATGGCAGATACGCAGTATTTT
CASSLRQGMADTQYF
>TRBV12-3/TRBV12-4|.|TRBJ1-2|.
TGTGCCAGCAGTTTAGGAGAGTTGGGCTACACCTTC
CASSLGELGYTF
>TRBV28|TRBD1|TRBJ2-1|.
TGTGCCAGCAGCCCGGGACAGCGAGTGCAGTTCTTC
CASSPGQRVQFF
>TRBV28|.|TRBJ1-5|few
TGTGCCAGCAGTCTCTACAGGGTTGGCAATCAGCCCCAGCATTTT
CASSLYRVGNQPQHF
>TRBV19|TRBD1|TRBJ1-1|.
TGTGCCACCGCTAACGAGGGGGCAGTGAACACTGAAGCTTTCTTT
CATANEGAVNTEAFF
>TRBV27|TRBD1|TRBJ1-5|once
TGTGCCAGCAGTTTGGGCCCCAAAGGGACAGGGGGAGATTATAGCAATCAGCCCCAGCATTTT
CASSLGPKGTGGDYSNQPQHF
>TRBV9|.|TRBJ1-4|.
TGTGCCAGCAGCCGCGACAGAGGTGGGAAGGAAAAACTGTTTTTT
CASSRDRGGKEKLFF
>TRBV27|.|TRBJ1-1|.
TGTGCCAGCAGTTTCGGATGGACCGGGGCTGAAGCTTTCTTT
CASSFGWTGAEAFF
>TRBV7-9|.|TRBJ2-1|.
TGTGCCAGCAGCCCCAGGCCACTAGCCCGCTCCTACAATGAGCAGTTCTTC
CASSPRPLARSYNEQFF
>TRBV6-5|TRBD1|TRBJ1-2|.
TGTGCCAGCAGGAAAATACAGGGGGGCTACACCTTC
CASRKIQGGYTF
>TRBV9|TRBD1|TRBJ1-2|.
TGTGCCAGCAGCCCGAGGGGACAGGGCCCTAACTATGGCTACACCTTC
CASSPRGQGPNYGYTF
>TRBV6-1|TRBD1|TRBJ2-5|.
TGTGCCAGCAGAGAAGACAGGGTTTGGCAAGAGACCCAGTACTTC
CASREDRVWQETQYF
>TRBV21-1|.|TRBJ2-3|once
TGTGCCAGCAGCAAAGGGCTAGCGGGGGCGGGGAGCACAGATACGCAGTATTTT
CASSKGLAGAGSTDTQYF
>TRBV5-1|.|TRBJ2-7|.
TGCGCCAGCAGCTGGACGGCCCCGGGAGAGCAGTACTTC
CASSWTAPGEQYF